What follows is one T cell receptor beta chain and its context. CD8+ and CD4+ T cells from blood underwent TCR beta sequencing. The entry originates in a study of CD8 T cells in Susac syndrome. cDNA came from roughly 0.53 to 1 ug RNA primed by random hexamers. TCRdb reprocessed the immunoSEQ multiplex PCR reads with MiXCR, giving one entry per CDR3 protein. Altogether about 130,000 distinct CDR3 sequences are present, over 90% being singletons, with the ten largest covering approximately 0.18%. Germline assignment: CDR1 MGHRA and CDR2 YSYEKL. V was clipped by 1 base and J by 7 bases, with 10 bases between them. This CDR3 region has 14 residues.

Input material: CD8+ T cells from PBMCs. This TCR was recovered from a human donor with Susac syndrome. The chain is built from TRBV4-1 and TRBJ1-4; weak D call: TRBD1 (5 bases). The CDR3 DNA follows: TGCGCCAGCAGCCAAGCAGCAGGGATTGAAAAACTGTTTTTT. Protein product: CASSQAAGIEKLFF.